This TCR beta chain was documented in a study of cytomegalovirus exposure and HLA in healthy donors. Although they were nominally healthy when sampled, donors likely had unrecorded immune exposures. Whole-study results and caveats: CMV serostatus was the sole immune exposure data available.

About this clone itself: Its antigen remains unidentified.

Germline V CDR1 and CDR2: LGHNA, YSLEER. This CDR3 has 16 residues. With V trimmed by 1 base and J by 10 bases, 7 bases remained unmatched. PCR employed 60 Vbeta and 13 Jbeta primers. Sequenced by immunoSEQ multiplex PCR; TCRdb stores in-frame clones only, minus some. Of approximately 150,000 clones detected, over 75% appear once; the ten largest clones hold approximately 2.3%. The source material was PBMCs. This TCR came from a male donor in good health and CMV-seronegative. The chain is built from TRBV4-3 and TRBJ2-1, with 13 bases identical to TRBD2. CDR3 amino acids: CASSQGLAGGTQEQFF. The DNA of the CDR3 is TGCGCCAGCAGCCAAGGACTAGCGGGAGGAACCCAAGAGCAGTTCTTC.